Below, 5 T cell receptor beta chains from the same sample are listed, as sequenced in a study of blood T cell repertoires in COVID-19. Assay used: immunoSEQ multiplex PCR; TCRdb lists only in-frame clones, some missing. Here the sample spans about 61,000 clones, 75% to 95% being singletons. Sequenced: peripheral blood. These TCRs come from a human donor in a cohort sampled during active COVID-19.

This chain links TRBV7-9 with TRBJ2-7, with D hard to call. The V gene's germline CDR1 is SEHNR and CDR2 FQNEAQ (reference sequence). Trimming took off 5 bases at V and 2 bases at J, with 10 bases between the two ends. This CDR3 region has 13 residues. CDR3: CASSATVAYEQYF. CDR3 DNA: TGTGCCAGCAGCGCTACAGTAGCCTACGAGCAGTACTTC.

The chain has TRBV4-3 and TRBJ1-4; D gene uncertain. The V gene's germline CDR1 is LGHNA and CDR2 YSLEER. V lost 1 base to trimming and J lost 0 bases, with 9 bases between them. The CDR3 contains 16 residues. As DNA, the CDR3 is TGCGCCAGCAGCCAAGCACAGACGTCAACTAATGAAAAACTGTTTTTT. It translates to CASSQAQTSTNEKLFF.

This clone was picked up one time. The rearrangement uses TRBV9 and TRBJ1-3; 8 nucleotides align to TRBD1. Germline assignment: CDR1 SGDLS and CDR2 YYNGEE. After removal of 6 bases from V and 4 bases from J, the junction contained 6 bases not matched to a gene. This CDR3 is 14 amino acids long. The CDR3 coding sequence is TGTGCCAGCAACCTACAGGGGGACGGAAACACCATATATTTT. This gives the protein CASNLQGDGNTIYF.

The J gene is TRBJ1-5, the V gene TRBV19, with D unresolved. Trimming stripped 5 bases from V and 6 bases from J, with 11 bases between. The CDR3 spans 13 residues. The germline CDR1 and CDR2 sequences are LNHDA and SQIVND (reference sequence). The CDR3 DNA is TGTGCCAGTAGTTCCGGAGGGTTTCAGCCCCAGCATTTT. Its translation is CASSSGGFQPQHF.

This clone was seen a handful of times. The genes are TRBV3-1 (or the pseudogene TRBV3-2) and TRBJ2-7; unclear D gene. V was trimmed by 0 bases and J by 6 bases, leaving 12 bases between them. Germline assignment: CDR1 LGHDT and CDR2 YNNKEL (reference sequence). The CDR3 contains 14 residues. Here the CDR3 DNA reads TGTGCCAGCAGCCAAGACCTCCTTTACGGCGAGCAGTACTTC. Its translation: CASSQDLLYGEQYF.